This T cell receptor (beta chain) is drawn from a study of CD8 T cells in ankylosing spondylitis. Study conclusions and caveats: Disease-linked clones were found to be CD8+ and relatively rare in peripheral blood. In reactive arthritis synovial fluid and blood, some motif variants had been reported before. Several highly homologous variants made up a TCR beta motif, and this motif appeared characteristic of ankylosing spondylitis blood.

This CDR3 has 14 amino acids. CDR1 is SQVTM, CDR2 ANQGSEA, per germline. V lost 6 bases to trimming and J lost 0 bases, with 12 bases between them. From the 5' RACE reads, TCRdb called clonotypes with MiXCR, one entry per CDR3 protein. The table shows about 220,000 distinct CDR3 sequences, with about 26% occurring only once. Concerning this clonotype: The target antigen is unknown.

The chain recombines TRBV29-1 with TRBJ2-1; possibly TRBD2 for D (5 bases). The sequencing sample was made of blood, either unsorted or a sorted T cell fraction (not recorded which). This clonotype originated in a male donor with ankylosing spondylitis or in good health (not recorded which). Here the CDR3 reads CSVLEVSSYNEQFF. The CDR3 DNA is TGCAGCGTACTGGAGGTTAGCTCCTACAATGAGCAGTTCTTC.